One sample yielded the 22 T cell receptor beta chains listed below, sequenced in a study of brain T cells in children with intractable seizures. Using immunoSEQ multiplex PCR, the repertoire was profiled, and TCRdb retains in-frame clones only, with some absent. The repertoire consists of approximately 77,000 clones, with under 95% occurring once and the leading ten covering around 1.4%. Sequencing used peripheral blood, obtained at surgery. The receptors were gathered from a boy younger than two with tuberous sclerosis and intractable seizures.

The chain combines TRBV5-1 with TRBJ2-7, with D perhaps given as TRBD1 or TRBD2 (6 bases each). This CDR3 comprises 16 residues. Per the germline V gene, CDR1 is SGHRS and CDR2 is YFSETQ. Deletions cut 4 bases from V and 6 bases from J, with 23 bases between. The CDR3 here is CASSPGAGGKRSEQYF. CDR3 nucleotides: TGCGCCAGCAGCCCGGGGGCCGGCGGGAAAAGGTCCGAGCAGTACTTC. Combining the CDR3 with reference TRBV5-1 and TRBJ2-7 gives the whole variable domain KAGVTQTPRYLIKTRGQQVTLSCSPISGHRSVSWYQQTPGQGLQFLFEYFSETQRNKGNFPGRFSGRQFSNSRSEMNVSTLELGDSALYLCASSPGAGGKRSEQYFGPGTRLTVT.

This clone came up once. The chain uses TRBV14 and TRBJ2-6; 12 bases are shared with TRBD2. Germline V gene data show CDR1 as SGHDN and CDR2 as FVKESK. This CDR3 region has 20 residues. V was pared by 3 bases and J by 0 bases, with 9 bases of the junction left unmatched. CDR3 region: CASSQTSGSLPPSGANVLTF. In DNA, the CDR3 is TGTGCCAGCAGCCAGACTAGCGGGAGCCTCCCACCCTCTGGGGCCAACGTCCTGACTTTC. The full variable domain, with the rest looked up from reference TRBV14 and TRBJ2-6, is EAGVTQFPSHSVIEKGQTVTLRCDPISGHDNLYWYRRVMGKEIKFLLHFVKESKQDESGMPNNRFLAERTGGTYSTLKVQPAELEDSGVYFCASSQTSGSLPPSGANVLTFGAGSRLTVL.

The J gene is TRBJ2-3, the V gene TRBV7-8, with TRBD2 matching over 11 bases. The germline CDR1 and CDR2 sequences are SGHVS and FQNEAQ. This CDR3 region has 16 residues. J was trimmed by 2 bases and V by 5 bases; bases with no gene match: 6. The CDR3 loop reads CASSMGLADPTDTQYF. CDR3 in DNA: TGTGCCAGCAGCATGGGACTAGCGGACCCCACAGATACGCAGTATTTT.

This clone appeared once. The CDR3 sequence: CASSQDAGVDGYTF. Written as DNA, the CDR3 is TGCGCCAGCAGCCAAGACGCGGGTGTAGATGGCTACACCTTC. The chain uses TRBV4-1 and TRBJ1-2; D remains ambiguous. The CDR3 sequence is 14 residues long. Looked up from germline, CDR1 is MGHRA and CDR2 is YSYEKL. V was clipped by 0 bases and J by 6 bases, with 11 bases between them.

V is TRBV6-1 and J is TRBJ1-1; tentatively, D is TRBD1 (5 bases). The CDR3 covers 12 residues. CDR1 is MNHNS, CDR2 SASEGT, per germline. Trimming left V 3 bases short and J 6 bases short, with 8 bases between. The DNA of the CDR3 is TGTGCCAGCAGTGATTTGGGGGCTGAAGCTTTCTTT. Protein product: CASSDLGAEAFF.

The rearrangement joins TRBV27 to TRBJ1-1; 7 bases fit TRBD1. CDR1 MNHEY and CDR2 SMNVEV come from the germline V gene (reference sequence). The CDR3 has 15 residues. Unmatched junction bases numbered 7, after V lost 5 bases and J lost 1 base. The CDR3: CASSPRQGQNTEAFF. CDR3 nucleotides: TGTGCCAGCAGTCCCAGACAGGGTCAGAACACTGAAGCTTTCTTT.

The rearrangement uses TRBV2 and TRBJ1-2, with 8 bases fitting TRBD1. This CDR3 spans 12 amino acids. The V gene end was trimmed by 5 bases and the J gene end by 4 bases; junction bases not matched to a gene: 0. Germline V gives CDR1 SNHLY, CDR2 FYNNEI. DNA for the CDR3: TGTGCCAGCAGTACAGGGGGCTATGGCTACACCTTC. Translation: CASSTGGYGYTF.

V is TRBV7-6 and J is TRBJ2-1, with 8 bases fitting TRBD1. The germline CDR1 and CDR2 sequences are SGHVS and FNYEAQ. This CDR3 comprises 15 residues. The J segment lost 6 bases and the V segment lost 8 bases, leaving 12 bases of the junction unmatched. CDR3 coding DNA: TGTGCCAGCTGTTCGCATACAGGGGGTCTCAATGAGCAGTTCTTC. Translated, it gives CASCSHTGGLNEQFF.

The gene calls are TRBV27 and TRBJ2-1; 10 bases line up with TRBD2. The CDR3 contains 19 residues. Per the germline V gene, CDR1 is MNHEY and CDR2 is SMNVEV (reference sequence). The V gene end was trimmed by 8 bases and the J gene end by 0 bases; junction bases not matched to a gene: 16. The CDR3 DNA sequence: TGTGCCAGCCGCTCCCGGACTAGCGGTAACCCGAGCTCCTACAATGAGCAGTTCTTC. Encoded protein: CASRSRTSGNPSSYNEQFF.

The chain joins TRBV4-1 to TRBJ1-3, with D unresolved. V lost 0 bases, J lost 4 bases, and 4 bases lay in between. In germline, CDR1 is MGHRA, CDR2 YSYEKL. The CDR3 is 13 residues long. The chain's CDR3 is CASSQDEGNTIYF. CDR3 DNA: TGCGCCAGCAGCCAAGATGAAGGAAACACCATATATTTT.

The chain is built from TRBV4-1 and TRBJ2-5; D possibly corresponds to TRBD1 (5 bases). Looked up from germline, CDR1 is MGHRA and CDR2 is YSYEKL. This CDR3 region has 14 residues. V lost 0 bases, J lost 3 bases, and 8 bases lay in between. The CDR3 DNA is TGCGCCAGCAGCCAAGACCAGGGTAAAGAGACCCAGTACTTC. Translation gives CASSQDQGKETQYF.

The chain recombines TRBV5-4 with TRBJ1-2; the D gene is possibly TRBD1 (6 bases). The germline gives CDR1 SGHNT, CDR2 YYREEE (reference sequence). V lost 0 bases and J 1 base, leaving 13 bases between the germline ends. The CDR3 totals 16 residues. CDR3 coding DNA: TGTGCCAGCAGCTTGGGGCCCGGGGGCGTTAACTATGGCTACACCTTC. This translates into CASSLGPGGVNYGYTF.

The chain recombines TRBV5-4 with TRBJ1-1, with D hard to call. Trimming shortened V by 2 bases and J by 5 bases, and 7 bases separated the two germline ends. The CDR3 is 12 residues long. Germline loops: CDR1 SGHNT, CDR2 YYREEE (reference sequence). CDR3 sequence (DNA): TGTGCCAGCAGCTTCTCGGGGACTGAAGCTTTCTTT. It encodes CASSFSGTEAFF.

This chain connects TRBV6-5 to TRBJ2-2; D is unclear. Looked up from germline, CDR1 is MNHEY and CDR2 is SVGAGI. The germline V and J ends were trimmed by 1 base and 4 bases, with 7 bases remaining between them. The CDR3 extends over 14 amino acids. The chain's CDR3 is CASSYFMSTGELFF. CDR3 nucleotide sequence: TGTGCCAGCAGTTACTTCATGAGCACCGGGGAGCTGTTTTTT.

The chain links TRBV5-1 to TRBJ2-2; tentative D call: TRBD1 (6 bases). CDR1 and CDR2 from the germline V gene are SGHRS and YFSETQ. The CDR3 consists of 14 residues. V was shortened by 7 bases and J by 7 bases, with 17 bases between the two germline ends. The DNA for the CDR3 is TGCGCCAGCCGATCACAGGGAGAATACGGGGAGCTGTTTTTT. This translates into CASRSQGEYGELFF.

The rearrangement links TRBV2 to TRBJ2-7; the D is unclear. Looked up from germline, CDR1 is SNHLY and CDR2 is FYNNEI. The CDR3 is made up of 13 amino acids. V lost 3 bases and J lost 3, with 9 bases in between. The CDR3 DNA sequence: TGTGCCAGCAGTGAGACCCCCTACTACGAGCAGTACTTC. Translating it yields CASSETPYYEQYF.

The chain uses TRBV5-5 and TRBJ1-1; D uncertain. V was shortened by 4 bases and J by 0 bases, with 10 bases between the two germline ends. Germline CDR1 reads SGHKS; CDR2 reads YYEKEE (reference sequence). The CDR3 consists of 14 residues. The CDR3 is CASSHWGLNTEAFF. CDR3 nucleotide sequence: TGTGCCAGCAGCCACTGGGGATTGAACACTGAAGCTTTCTTT.

The rearrangement joins TRBV5-1 to TRBJ1-3; D remains unclear. Germline-derived CDR1 and CDR2 are SGHRS and YFSETQ. The germline V and J ends were trimmed by 0 bases and 6 bases, with 1 base remaining between them. CDR3 length: 11 residues. The CDR3 bases are TGCGCCAGCAGCTTGGAAAACACCATATATTTT. Protein sequence: CASSLENTIYF.

As DNA, the CDR3 is TGTGCCAGTAGTATAGATGCCTGGTCCTCTGGGGCCAACGTCCTGACTTTC. Its translation is CASSIDAWSSGANVLTF. V usage is TRBV19 and J usage is TRBJ2-6; D unclear. This CDR3 has 17 amino acids. Germline lookup yields CDR1 LNHDA and CDR2 SQIVND (reference sequence). Trimming stripped 0 bases from V and 0 bases from J, with 9 bases between.

CDR3 sequence: CAISDSKQNTGELFF. In nucleotides, the CDR3 is TGTGCCATCAGTGACAGCAAACAGAACACCGGGGAGCTGTTTTTT. The chain joins TRBV10-3 to TRBJ2-2, with unresolved D. The V gene's germline CDR1 is ENHRY and CDR2 SYGVKD. V lost 3 bases and J lost 1, with 9 bases in between. This CDR3 is built from 15 residues.

The chain is built from TRBV9 and TRBJ2-1, with D perhaps TRBD2 (8 bases). The CDR3 runs to 19 residues. Trimming removed 1 base from V and 2 bases from J, with 22 bases in between. Germline CDR1 reads SGDLS; CDR2 reads YYNGEE. CDR3 DNA: TGTGCCAGCAGCGTATCTTGGGGGACAGCGGGAGCGGCCTACAATGAGCAGTTCTTC. Its translation is CASSVSWGTAGAAYNEQFF.

The chain joins TRBV7-2 to TRBJ2-1; the D gene is possibly TRBD2 (5 bases). This CDR3 region has 13 residues. Germline lookup yields CDR1 SGHTA and CDR2 FQGNSA. Trimming stripped 5 bases from V and 9 bases from J, with 14 bases between. CDR3 coding DNA: TGTGCCAGCAGCCCGAATGAGGGTAGTGAGCAGTTCTTC. Amino acid sequence: CASSPNEGSEQFF.